These 13 T cell receptor beta chains were all obtained from the same sample, sequenced in a study of control samples from healthy donors and cancer patients. The assay was immunoSEQ multiplex PCR, and TCRdb's table has in-frame clones only and misses some. The table lists over 90,000 clones, around nine tenths of them singletons. The sequenced sample was PBMCs. All receptors derive from a man aged 55 to 69 with lung cancer.

This sequence joins TRBV2 and TRBJ2-3; possibly TRBD2 for D (6 bases). The CDR3 has 14 residues. Deletions cut 1 base from V and 10 bases from J, with 15 bases between. CDR1 and CDR2 from the germline V gene are SNHLY and FYNNEI. In nucleotides, the CDR3 is TGTGCCAGCAGTGAAGGTGGAGGGAGGACGCCGCAGTATTTT. Its protein product is CASSEGGGRTPQYF.

The chain carries TRBV7-2 and TRBJ2-5; 7 bases fit TRBD2. The CDR3 is 17 amino acids. The V and J ends lost 2 bases and 1 base, in that order; junction bases with no gene match: 10. The germline gives CDR1 SGHTA, CDR2 FQGNSA. The CDR3 DNA is TGTGCCAGCAGCTTAAGGATTGCAGCGGGGTTCCAAGAGACCCAGTACTTC. As protein: CASSLRIAAGFQETQYF.

J is TRBJ2-7 and V is TRBV5-4; D gene uncertain. The CDR3 has 12 amino acids. The V end was cut by 5 bases, the J end by 3 bases, with 9 bases between. Per the germline V gene, CDR1 is SGHNT and CDR2 is YYREEE (reference sequence). The DNA for the CDR3 is TGTGCCAGCAGTCGCGAAGGCTACGAGCAGTACGTC. Its translation is CASSREGYEQYV.

The chain has TRBV6-5 and TRBJ2-7; D possibly corresponds to TRBD1 (6 bases). The CDR3 spans 13 residues. Between the trimmed V and J ends, which lost 8 bases and 3 bases, there was a span of 14 bases. From germline, CDR1 is MNHEY and CDR2 SVGAGI. CDR3 sequence reads: CASSDSPYYEQYF. CDR3 nucleotide sequence: TGTGCCAGCTCGGACAGTCCCTACTACGAGCAGTACTTC.

The chain has TRBV18 and TRBJ1-1, with D possibly matching TRBD1 (6 bases). The CDR3 length is 15 residues. Germline CDR1 is KGHSH and CDR2 is LQKENI. Trimming removed 5 bases at V and 0 bases at J, with 13 bases between. The CDR3 bases are TGTGCCAGCTCAAATAGACAGGAGTTGAACACTGAAGCTTTCTTT. The encoded protein is CASSNRQELNTEAFF.

This clone turned up a few times. This rearrangement joins TRBV5-6 to TRBJ1-5; D may be TRBD1 (6 bases). This CDR3 contains 19 residues. In germline, CDR1 is SGHDT, CDR2 YYEEEE. V lost 1 base and J 5 bases, leaving 25 bases between the germline ends. CDR3 residues: CASSLRGGGGPLSDQPQHF. CDR3 DNA sequence: TGTGCCAGCAGCTTGCGGGGAGGGGGGGGGCCCCTAAGTGATCAGCCCCAGCATTTT.

Only one count was recorded for this clone. This chain joins TRBV5-6 and TRBJ1-2, with 10 bases fitting TRBD1. The CDR3 totals 14 residues. V dropped 6 bases and J dropped 4; count of bases not matched to a gene: 6. CDR1 is SGHDT and CDR2 is YYEEEE in the germline V gene. The CDR3 sequence: CASTMTGGVYGYTF. CDR3 sequence (DNA): TGTGCCAGCACCATGACAGGGGGCGTCTATGGCTACACCTTC.

The V call is TRBV19, the J call TRBJ1-6; 7 positions match TRBD1. The CDR3 covers 13 residues. CDR1 is LNHDA, CDR2 SQIVND, per germline (reference sequence). The trim removed 8 bases at V and 4 bases at J, leaving 2 bases unmatched. The CDR3 coding sequence is TGTGCCAGTTCGACAGGGTATAATTCACCCCTCCACTTT. It translates to CASSTGYNSPLHF. Complete variable domain (other parts from reference TRBV19 and TRBJ1-6): DGGITQSPKYLFRKEGQNVTLSCEQNLNHDAMYWYRQDPGQGLRLIYYSQIVNDFQKGDIAEGYSVSREKKESFPLTVTSAQKNPTAFYLCASSTGYNSPLHFGNGTRLTVT.

The gene calls are TRBV27 and TRBJ1-3; 7 bases are shared with TRBD1. The CDR3 has 14 amino acids. CDR1 MNHEY and CDR2 SMNVEV come from the germline V gene (reference sequence). V shed 7 bases, J shed 0 bases, and the junction held 3 bases outside the gene matches. CDR3 coding DNA: TGTGCCAGCAAACAGGGGCTCTCTGGAAACACCATATATTTT. Translated: CASKQGLSGNTIYF.

V is TRBV7-2 and J is TRBJ2-1; D is undetermined. Germline V lookup: CDR1 SGHTA, CDR2 FQGNSA. The CDR3 length is 11 residues. V was pared by 5 bases and J by 8 bases, with 7 bases between. The CDR3: CASSAYDEQFF. As DNA, the CDR3 is TGTGCCAGCAGCGCGTATGATGAGCAGTTCTTC. Drawing the rest from reference TRBV7-2 and TRBJ2-1, the complete variable domain is GAGVSQSPSNKVTEKGKDVELRCDPISGHTALYWYRQSLGQGLEFLIYFQGNSAPDKSGLPSDRFSAERTGGSVSTLTIQRTQQEDSAVYLCASSAYDEQFFGPGTRLTVL.

The chain is built from TRBV10-3 and TRBJ2-1, with 8 bases lining up with TRBD1. V shed 6 bases, J shed 3 bases, and the junction held 7 bases outside the gene matches. The CDR3 has 15 residues. Germline CDR1 is ENHRY and CDR2 is SYGVKD. CDR3 nucleotides: TGTGCCATCAGGGGAACGGACAGGGACTACAATGAGCAGTTCTTC. Protein product: CAIRGTDRDYNEQFF.

This clone was detected only once. This sequence joins TRBV6-5 and TRBJ2-7; TRBD1 or TRBD2 may be the D gene (7 bases each). Germline-derived CDR1 and CDR2 are MNHEY and SVGAGI. Trimming stripped 6 bases from V and 2 bases from J, with 17 bases between. The length of the CDR3 is 15 residues. As DNA, the CDR3 is TGTGCCAGCAGATTCCTGCAGGGGGGGCCCTACGAGCAGTACTTC. It translates to CASRFLQGGPYEQYF.

The J gene is TRBJ2-5, the V gene TRBV7-2; D might be TRBD1 (5 bases). The length of the CDR3 is 16 residues. V was pared by 1 base and J by 2 bases, with 14 bases between. Germline V gene data show CDR1 as SGHTA and CDR2 as FQGNSA. This CDR3 is CASSLVGASLQETQYF. The CDR3 DNA is TGTGCCAGCAGCTTAGTTGGGGCAAGCTTACAAGAGACCCAGTACTTC.